What follows are 27 T cell receptor beta chains derived from one specimen sequenced in a study of breast tumors, draining lymph nodes, adjacent tissues. One entry per CDR3 protein results from TCRdb running MiXCR on the multiplex PCR reads. Of approximately 19,000 distinct CDR3 sequences listed, about half are singletons. Sequencing was carried out using breast tumor tissue. Receptors were obtained from a female donor with breast cancer. Some clones in this sample may be carry-over from other donors' samples.

The V gene is TRBV20-1, the J gene TRBJ2-7; 15 bases are a match to TRBD2. The V gene's germline CDR1 is DFQATT and CDR2 SNEGSKA (reference sequence). The CDR3 consists of 15 residues. V dropped 6 bases and J dropped 3; count of bases not matched to a gene: 6. The CDR3 is CSAEGLAGGDYEQYF. CDR3 nucleotide sequence: TGCAGTGCGGAAGGACTAGCGGGGGGGGACTACGAGCAGTACTTC.

This clonotype has a count of ten or more. This could be a read error, since a much larger clone is one nucleotide away. The rearrangement links TRBV19 to TRBJ2-7; the match to TRBD2 covers 9 bases. From germline, CDR1 is LNHDA and CDR2 SQIVND (reference sequence). J was trimmed by 3 bases and V by 8 bases; bases with no gene match: 11. CDR3 size: 15 residues. CDR3 sequence: CASGMAGGPRYEQYF. Written as DNA, the CDR3 is TGTGCCAGTGGGATGGCGGGAGGGCCCCGCTACGAGCAGTACTTC.

Only one count was recorded for this clonotype. This chain links TRBV12-3 or TRBV12-4 with TRBJ2-1; tentative D call: TRBD1 (7 bases). This CDR3 has 15 residues. The V and J ends lost 1 base and 6 bases respectively, with 13 bases between them. The DNA for the CDR3 is TGTGCCAGCAGTTTAGGGGCAGGGGGAGGCAATGAGCAGTTCTTC. It is translated as CASSLGAGGGNEQFF.

The V and J genes are TRBV11-3 and TRBJ1-2; 10 bases agree with TRBD1. The trim removed 5 bases at V and 5 bases at J, leaving 5 bases unmatched. Per the germline V gene, CDR1 is SGHNT and CDR2 is YENEEA. The CDR3 loop spans 14 amino acids. CDR3: CASSKGQGLYGYTF. The CDR3 DNA reads TGTGCCAGCAGCAAGGGACAGGGGTTGTATGGCTACACCTTC. Complete variable domain (other parts from reference TRBV11-3 and TRBJ1-2): EAGVVQSPRYKIIEKKQPVAFWCNPISGHNTLYWYLQNLGQGPELLIRYENEEAVDDSQLPKDRFSAERLKGVDSTLKIQPAELGDSAVYLCASSKGQGLYGYTFGSGTRLTVV.

The chain employs TRBV7-2 and TRBJ2-7; TRBD2 aligns across 10 bases. The CDR3 runs to 17 residues. Germline lookup yields CDR1 SGHTA and CDR2 FQGNSA. J gave up 5 bases and V 1 base, and 11 bases lay outside the gene matches. Here the CDR3 reads CASSLEASGRGRHEQYF. The CDR3 DNA reads as TGTGCCAGCAGCTTAGAGGCTAGCGGGAGAGGAAGACACGAGCAGTACTTC.

The rearrangement joins TRBV19 to TRBJ1-2; TRBD1 agrees at 8 bases. Germline V gene sequence: CDR1 LNHDA, CDR2 SQIVND (reference sequence). V trimming: 0 bases; J trimming: 4 bases; junction bases outside the gene matches: 4. The CDR3 contains 15 residues. The CDR3 is CASSIERTGSYGYTF. CDR3 DNA: TGTGCCAGTAGTATAGAACGGACAGGGAGCTATGGCTACACCTTC.

The V call is TRBV20-1, the J call TRBJ2-3, with 12 bases identical to TRBD2. V was pared by 3 bases and J by 4 bases, with 5 bases of the junction left unmatched. This CDR3 comprises 15 residues. Looked up from germline, CDR1 is DFQATT and CDR2 is SNEGSKA (reference sequence). This chain's CDR3 is CSARGLAGGPDTQYF. The CDR3 bases are TGCAGTGCTAGGGGTCTAGCGGGAGGGCCAGATACGCAGTATTTT.

Relative to its sample, this clonotype is large. V gene TRBV20-1 combines with J gene TRBJ1-6; D gene ambiguous. Per germline, CDR1 DFQATT and CDR2 SNEGSKA (reference sequence). V shed 1 base and J shed 7 bases, with 5 bases lying between them. This CDR3 region has 12 residues. This CDR3 reads CSARAANSPLHF. The CDR3 DNA reads TGCAGTGCTAGAGCGGCGAATTCACCCCTCCACTTT.

About this clonotype: A much more abundant neighbour one base away suggests this may be a read error. The rearrangement joins TRBV11-3 to TRBJ2-1, with 9 bases lining up with TRBD1. Germline V CDR1 and CDR2: SGHNT, YENEEA. CDR3 length: 15 residues. CDR3 loop: CASSQDRGSYDEQLF. The CDR3 DNA follows: TGTGCCAGCAGCCAAGACAGGGGGTCCTACGATGAGCAGCTCTTC.

This chain uses TRBV20-1 with TRBJ1-4, with TRBD1 matching over 7 bases. Germline CDR1 reads DFQATT; CDR2 reads SNEGSKA (reference sequence). V shed 2 bases and J 5 bases; nucleotides not matched to a gene: 8. The CDR3 extends over 15 amino acids. The CDR3 is CSARSHGRGNEKLFF. Written as DNA, the CDR3 is TGCAGTGCTAGATCCCACGGCAGGGGGAATGAAAAACTGTTTTTT.

At least ten counts were recorded for this clonotype. This could be a read error, since a much larger clone is one nucleotide away. The V call is TRBV19, the J call TRBJ1-2; no clear D gene. Trimming removed 4 bases from V and 8 bases from J, with 17 bases in between. The CDR3 covers 14 residues. The germline V gene has CDR1 LNHDA and CDR2 SQIVND (reference sequence). This chain's CDR3 is CASSTRTCERGYTF. The DNA of the CDR3 is TGTGCCAGTAGTACCCGGACCTGTGAGAGAGGCTACACCTTC. Full variable domain (missing parts from reference TRBV19 and TRBJ1-2): DGGITQSPKYLFRKEGQNVTLSCEQNLNHDAMYWYRQDPGQGLRLIYYSQIVNDFQKGDIAEGYSVSREKKESFPLTVTSAQKNPTAFYLCASSTRTCERGYTFGSGTRLTVV.

This clonotype was counted at least ten times. V gene TRBV6-1 combines with J gene TRBJ1-3; unclear D gene. The V gene's germline CDR1 is MNHNS and CDR2 SASEGT. The CDR3 loop spans 13 amino acids. The V end lost 7 bases, the J end lost 2 bases, and 9 bases lay between the germline ends. CDR3 bases: TGTGCCAGCATGAAGGCAGCTGGAAACACCATATATTTT. This gives the protein CASMKAAGNTIYF.

This clonotype counts as medium-sized. The chain links TRBV10-3 to TRBJ2-7; 10 bases line up with TRBD1. The length of the CDR3 is 14 residues. Germline V gene lookup returns CDR1 ENHRY and CDR2 SYGVKD. V lost 2 bases and J lost 6; bases outside the gene matches: 4. CDR3 sequence reads: CAISEGTGVFEQYF. The DNA of the CDR3 is TGTGCCATCAGTGAGGGGACAGGGGTTTTCGAGCAGTACTTC.

A note on this clonotype: Its ends do not fully match the called genes, so a read error is possible. The gene calls are TRBV11-3 and TRBJ2-2; 12 nucleotides align to TRBD1. The CDR3 sequence is 16 residues long. The germline V gene encodes CDR1 SGHNT and CDR2 YENEEA. Here the CDR3 DNA reads TGTGCCAGCAGCTTATGGGACAGGGGGCAAGTCGGGGAGCTGCTTTTT. Its translation is CASSLWDRGQVGELLF.

This clonotype was seen just once. The chain recombines TRBV12-5 with TRBJ2-1; no clear D gene. Germline CDR1 is LGHNT and CDR2 is FRNRAP. Deletions cut 4 bases from V and 7 bases from J, with 11 bases between. This CDR3 contains 13 residues. In nucleotides, the CDR3 is TGTGCTAGTGGTTACAGTGGACGAAATGAGCAGTTCTTC. Protein: CASGYSGRNEQFF. The complete variable domain, with remaining parts taken from reference TRBV12-5 and TRBJ2-1, reads DARVTQTPRHKVTEMGQEVTMRCQPILGHNTVFWYRQTMMQGLELLAYFRNRAPLDDSGMPKDRFSAEMPDATLATLKIQPSEPRDSAVYFCASGYSGRNEQFFGPGTRLTVL.

The J gene is TRBJ2-3, the V gene TRBV12-3 or TRBV12-4; TRBD2 agrees at 10 bases. The CDR3 consists of 17 residues. The V segment lost 7 bases and the J segment 1 base; nucleotides outside the gene matches: 11. CDR3 sequence: CASTPPRLAGGTDTQYF. In DNA form, the CDR3 reads TGTGCCAGCACCCCCCCCCGGCTAGCGGGAGGCACAGATACGCAGTATTTT.

By sample fraction, this clonotype is medium-sized. One junction end does not reproduce the germline sequence, and a read error may be involved. The V gene is TRBV7-7, the J gene TRBJ2-3, with 9 bases aligning to TRBD2. This CDR3 comprises 14 residues. Looked up from germline, CDR1 is SSHAT and CDR2 is FNYEAQ (reference sequence). For the CDR3, the DNA is TGTGCTAGCAGCCCTAGCGGGAACACAGATACGCAGTATTTT. Amino acid sequence: CASSPSGNTDTQYF.

In this sample, this clonotype is medium-sized. The V call is TRBV20-1, the J call TRBJ2-7; a possible D gene is TRBD2 (6 bases). The V gene lost 5 bases and the J gene lost 2 bases, with 16 bases spanning the gap. The CDR3 covers 14 residues. Germline CDR1 and CDR2: DFQATT and SNEGSKA (reference sequence). The CDR3 DNA is TGCAGTGCTCTCCGGGGGACCCAAACCTACGAGCAGTACTTC. It codes for CSALRGTQTYEQYF.

There are many counts of this clonotype. It may be a read error: a sequence one base away is much more abundant. CDR3 in amino acids: CASSQRAGGLADTDTQYF. For the CDR3, the DNA is TGTGCCAGCAGTCAGCGAGCGGGCGGACTAGCGGACACAGATACGCAGTATTTT. This sequence joins TRBV6-1 and TRBJ2-3, with 10 bases that match TRBD2. CDR3 length: 18 amino acids. J lost 2 bases, V lost 5 bases, and 13 bases had no gene match. From germline, CDR1 is MNHNS and CDR2 SASEGT.

The V call is TRBV15, the J call TRBJ2-3, with 11 bases lining up with TRBD2. CDR1 is LNHNV, CDR2 YYDKDF, per germline (reference sequence). V shed 5 bases, J shed 4 bases, and the junction held 11 bases outside the gene matches. The CDR3 spans 17 residues. Here the CDR3 DNA reads TGTGCCACCAGCGGACTACTAGCGGGAGAGGTCGCAGATACGCAGTATTTT. This gives the protein CATSGLLAGEVADTQYF.

The sample holds one count of this clonotype. As DNA, the CDR3 is TGTGCCAGCAGCTTAGGTGCGGGTAATCAGCCCCAGCATTTT. Its translation is CASSLGAGNQPQHF. The V gene is TRBV11-2, the J gene TRBJ1-5; D is undetermined. CDR3 length equals 14 residues. Germline assignment: CDR1 SGHAT and CDR2 FQNNGV. V was cut by 1 base and J by 4 bases, with 8 bases left in between.

This clonotype has at least ten counts. This chain links TRBV7-9 with TRBJ2-5, with a weak D call TRBD2 (5 bases). CDR1 is SEHNR and CDR2 is FQNEAQ in the germline V gene (reference sequence). The CDR3 has 18 residues. V was cut by 7 bases and J by 2 bases, with 26 bases left in between. Here the CDR3 DNA reads TGTGCCAGCACCCCCATGGCCGGGAAAAGCTCGGTACAAGAGACCCAGTACTTC. It encodes CASTPMAGKSSVQETQYF.

On this clonotype itself: At one boundary the junction diverges from the germline segment, which might be a read error. The chain joins TRBV5-6 to TRBJ2-3; D might be TRBD1 (5 bases). The CDR3 is 12 amino acids. Germline lookup yields CDR1 SGHDT and CDR2 YYEEEE. In DNA form, the CDR3 reads TGCGCCAGCAGCTTGGACACAGCTACGCGGTATTTT. The encoded protein is CASSLDTATRYF.

This rearrangement joins TRBV12-3 or TRBV12-4 to TRBJ1-5; D not resolved. V was cut by 2 bases and J by 3 bases, with 5 bases left in between. CDR3 length: 13 amino acids. The CDR3 coding sequence is TGTGCCAGCAGTTTACGGCTCAATCAGCCCCAGCATTTT. It is translated as CASSLRLNQPQHF.

V gene TRBV4-1 combines with J gene TRBJ1-2; D is ambiguous. Germline V gene data show CDR1 as MGHRA and CDR2 as YSYEKL. Trimming pared 0 bases from V and 4 bases from J, leaving 9 bases between. This CDR3 spans 14 amino acids. The CDR3 DNA follows: TGCGCCAGCAGCCAAGATCGGGATCTCTATGGCTACACCTTC. This codes for CASSQDRDLYGYTF.

The chain uses TRBV29-1 and TRBJ1-5; 10 nucleotides align to TRBD1. Per germline, CDR1 SQVTM and CDR2 ANQGSEA. CDR3 length: 14 residues. V lost 6 bases, J lost 2 bases, and 4 bases stayed unmatched. The CDR3 is CSVGQGVGNQPQHF. The CDR3 bases are TGCAGCGTCGGACAGGGGGTCGGCAATCAGCCCCAGCATTTT.

This clonotype was counted at least ten times. V is TRBV5-1 and J is TRBJ2-7, with 13 bases aligning to TRBD2. V was clipped by 0 bases and J by 5 bases; unmatched bases: 5. Looked up from germline, CDR1 is SGHRS and CDR2 is YFSETQ. The CDR3 is made up of 16 amino acids. In DNA form, the CDR3 reads TGCGCCAGCAGCTTGGCACTAGCGGGAGGGCCCGACGAGCAGTACTTC. This encodes CASSLALAGGPDEQYF.